One and the same sample provided the 30 T cell receptor beta chains below, sequenced in a study of shared clonotypes between healthy human individuals. Assay used: immunoSEQ multiplex PCR; TCRdb lists only in-frame clones, some missing. The table shows 2 million or so clones, with roughly 94% occurring only once. Sequencing input: naive CD4+ T cells sorted from blood. Subset of the sample: CD45RA+ positively selected. The origin of the receptors is a man aged 18-30 years in good health.

The chain combines TRBV4-3 with TRBJ2-1, with TRBD2 matching over 9 bases. The CDR3 has 17 amino acids. CDR1 is LGHNA and CDR2 is YSLEER in the germline V gene. V was clipped by 0 bases and J by 3 bases; unmatched bases: 6. The DNA for the CDR3 is TGCGCCAGCAGCCAAGAGGCTAGCGGGATACGCTACAATGAGCAGTTCTTC. Translating it yields CASSQEASGIRYNEQFF.

This clone occurred a few times. V and J are TRBV5-1 and TRBJ2-5; 7 nucleotides align to TRBD1. The CDR3 contains 13 residues. With V trimmed by 3 bases and J by 11 bases, 10 bases remained unmatched. Germline CDR1 and CDR2: SGHRS and YFSETQ. CDR3 coding DNA: TGCGCCAGCAGCTGGGCCCCTCAGGGGGAGCAGTACTTC. Protein: CASSWAPQGEQYF.

Concerning this clone itself: Other DNA sequences in the same sample also yield this CDR3. The rearrangement joins TRBV20-1 to TRBJ1-2; D remains unclear. The CDR3 runs to 11 residues. Germline CDR1 DFQATT, CDR2 SNEGSKA (reference sequence). Trimming stripped 1 base from V and 8 bases from J, with 8 bases between. CDR3 coding DNA: TGCAGTGCTAGAGGGGTTGAGGGCTACACCTTC. Translating it yields CSARGVEGYTF.

The chain links TRBV6-6 to TRBJ2-7; D tentatively reads TRBD1 or TRBD2 (5 bases each). Trimming pared 7 bases from V and 3 bases from J, leaving 19 bases between. Germline V CDR1 and CDR2: MNHNY, SVGAGI (reference sequence). There are 15 residues in the CDR3. CDR3 in amino acids: CASTSGPNSLYEQYF. The CDR3 region has the DNA TGTGCCAGCACCTCGGGACCAAACAGTCTCTACGAGCAGTACTTC.

V is TRBV7-2 and J is TRBJ1-3; 10 bases are shared with TRBD1. The germline V gene encodes CDR1 SGHTA and CDR2 FQGNSA. The J segment lost 4 bases and the V segment lost 5 bases, leaving 8 bases of the junction unmatched. The CDR3 consists of 16 residues. The CDR3 sequence: CASSNRDRGSGNTIYF. The CDR3 nucleotides are TGTGCCAGCAGCAACCGGGACAGGGGAAGCGGAAACACCATATATTTT.

This clone appeared a single time. The V and J genes are TRBV25-1 and TRBJ1-2; tentatively, D is TRBD1 (5 bases). The CDR3 consists of 13 residues. V lost 5 bases, J lost 6 bases, and 13 bases lay in between. Germline V gene lookup returns CDR1 MGHDK and CDR2 SYGVNS. CDR3 DNA: TGTGCCAGCAGTTCCCGGGACGCCCATGGCTACACCTTC. Encoded protein: CASSSRDAHGYTF.

This clone was detected once. The chain links TRBV6-5 to TRBJ2-1; 7 positions match TRBD2. The J segment lost 5 bases and the V segment lost 2 bases, leaving 3 bases of the junction unmatched. The CDR3 runs 14 residues. Per germline, CDR1 MNHEY and CDR2 SVGAGI. The CDR3 region is CASSYPGTNNEQFF. The CDR3 bases are TGTGCCAGCAGTTACCCCGGGACTAACAATGAGCAGTTCTTC.

This chain uses TRBV2 with TRBJ1-1, with 12 bases matching TRBD1. Trimming cost V 7 bases and J 4 bases; bases outside gene matches: 10. Per germline, CDR1 SNHLY and CDR2 FYNNEI. The CDR3 length is 16 residues. In nucleotides, the CDR3 is TGTGCCAGCACCATAAAGGGACAGGGGGCATTCACTGAAGCTTTCTTT. Translated, it gives CASTIKGQGAFTEAFF. Full variable domain (missing parts from reference TRBV2 and TRBJ1-1): EPEVTQTPSHQVTQMGQEVILRCVPISNHLYFYWYRQILGQKVEFLVSFYNNEISEKSEIFDDQFSVERPDGSNFTLKIRSTKLEDSAMYFCASTIKGQGAFTEAFFGQGTRLTVV.

The chain is built from TRBV5-1 and TRBJ2-3, with unresolved D. This CDR3 has 13 residues. Germline lookup yields CDR1 SGHRS and CDR2 YFSETQ. DNA of the CDR3: TGCTCATCTTCTGGAACTAGCACAGATACGCAGTATTTT. It yields the protein CSSSGTSTDTQYF.

Only a few counts were recorded for this clone. The rearrangement uses TRBV25-1 and TRBJ2-7; perhaps D is TRBD1 or TRBD2 (5 bases each). The CDR3 has 13 amino acids. Trimming removed 7 bases at V and 7 bases at J, with 17 bases between. Germline-derived CDR1 and CDR2 are MGHDK and SYGVNS. CDR3 in amino acids: CASTTGTPSEQYF. DNA of the CDR3: TGTGCCAGCACGACTGGGACCCCATCGGAGCAGTACTTC.

The chain couples TRBV18 to TRBJ2-1; 9 positions agree with TRBD2. V gave up 0 bases and J gave up 8 bases; unmatched junction bases: 2. The length of the CDR3 is 14 residues. Germline V gene sequence: CDR1 KGHSH, CDR2 LQKENI. CDR3 residues: CASSPPGTSYEQFF. Here the CDR3 DNA reads TGTGCCAGCTCACCACCCGGGACTAGCTATGAGCAGTTCTTC.

This clone was detected only once. V gene TRBV6-1 combines with J gene TRBJ1-4; 8 bases agree with TRBD1. Germline V gene data show CDR1 as MNHNS and CDR2 as SASEGT. The CDR3 runs 16 residues. V was clipped by 1 base and J by 7 bases; unmatched bases: 8. The CDR3 DNA follows: TGTGCCAGCAGTGAAGGTCTCCAGGGGGCGTCTGAAAAACTGTTTTTT. Residues: CASSEGLQGASEKLFF.

This clone has only one observation. The chain is built from TRBV25-1 and TRBJ2-7; the D is unclear. With 4 bases removed from V and 7 bases from J, the gap between germline ends came to 8 bases. This CDR3 has 11 residues. Germline CDR1 reads MGHDK; CDR2 reads SYGVNS. In DNA, the CDR3 is TGTGCCAGCAGTGGAGTGTCGGAGCAGTACTTC. Encoded protein: CASSGVSEQYF.

The chain joins TRBV7-2 to TRBJ2-3; TRBD2 agrees at 8 bases. Germline V lookup: CDR1 SGHTA, CDR2 FQGNSA. The J segment lost 7 bases and the V segment lost 5 bases, leaving 8 bases of the junction unmatched. The length of the CDR3 is 14 residues. The DNA for the CDR3 is TGTGCCAGCAGCGCAGGACTAGCCGAGAATACGCAGTATTTT. It specifies CASSAGLAENTQYF.

This clone was picked up one time. V is TRBV6-1 and J is TRBJ2-7; TRBD2 matches 7 bases. CDR1 and CDR2 (germline): MNHNS, SASEGT. The V and J ends lost 2 bases and 2 bases, in that order; junction bases with no gene match: 6. There are 15 residues in the CDR3. In DNA form, the CDR3 reads TGTGCCAGCAGTGAATCAATGGGGGGGACCTACGAGCAGTACTTC. Encoded protein: CASSESMGGTYEQYF.

The J gene is TRBJ2-7, the V gene TRBV4-3; TRBD1 or TRBD2 may be the D gene (5 bases each). The CDR3 loop spans 15 amino acids. V was shortened by 0 bases and J by 3 bases, with 12 bases between the two germline ends. Germline lookup yields CDR1 LGHNA and CDR2 YSLEER. The CDR3 reads CASSQDWDLVYEQYF. CDR3 nucleotides: TGCGCCAGCAGCCAAGACTGGGACCTTGTCTACGAGCAGTACTTC.

The chain joins TRBV6-5 to TRBJ1-2, with D perhaps TRBD1 (6 bases). The V gene lost 6 bases and the J gene lost 8 bases, with 16 bases spanning the gap. The CDR3 is 13 residues long. The V gene's germline CDR1 is MNHEY and CDR2 SVGAGI. Here the CDR3 DNA reads TGTGCCAGCAGCAATGGACAGTCCTCCGGCTACACCTTC. This encodes CASSNGQSSGYTF.

The chain uses TRBV25-1 and TRBJ2-5; possible D gene TRBD1, 6 bases. The V gene lost 6 bases and the J gene lost 2 bases, with 13 bases spanning the gap. Per germline, CDR1 MGHDK and CDR2 SYGVNS. The CDR3 totals 14 residues. CDR3 region: CASSAPGTQETQYF. The DNA of the CDR3 is TGTGCCAGCAGCGCACCCGGGACACAAGAGACCCAGTACTTC.

The rearrangement uses TRBV10-3 and TRBJ2-7; 7 positions match TRBD2. There are 14 residues in the CDR3. Germline loops: CDR1 ENHRY, CDR2 SYGVKD. The ends lost 4 bases at V and 0 bases at J; junction bases unmatched: 3. CDR3 loop: CAISVGGSSYEQYF. The CDR3 DNA reads TGTGCCATCAGTGTCGGCGGGAGCTCCTACGAGCAGTACTTC.

The J gene is TRBJ2-4, the V gene TRBV7-2; tentative D call: TRBD2 (6 bases). The CDR3 is 14 amino acids. Germline CDR1 SGHTA, CDR2 FQGNSA. Deletions cut 1 base from V and 7 bases from J, with 11 bases between. CDR3 sequence reads: CASSLGSGGNIQYF. CDR3 sequence (DNA): TGTGCCAGCAGCTTAGGTTCCGGAGGGAACATTCAGTACTTC.

The rearrangement links TRBV11-2 to TRBJ1-3; perhaps TRBD1 as D (6 bases). There are 17 residues in the CDR3. The V end lost 2 bases, the J end lost 0 bases, and 14 bases lay between the germline ends. Germline lookup yields CDR1 SGHAT and CDR2 FQNNGV. Here the CDR3 DNA reads TGTGCCAGCAGCTTAAGTGGACAGCGTTCCTCTGGAAACACCATATATTTT. Residues: CASSLSGQRSSGNTIYF.

The V call is TRBV5-4, the J call TRBJ1-1; no clear D. CDR1 SGHNT and CDR2 YYREEE come from the germline V gene (reference sequence). The CDR3 loop spans 13 amino acids. V lost 7 bases and J lost 1, with 11 bases in between. The CDR3 spells CASGHRENTEAFF. The CDR3 DNA follows: TGTGCCAGCGGGCACAGAGAGAACACTGAAGCTTTCTTT.

This chain uses TRBV6-1 with TRBJ1-5; weak D call: TRBD1 (5 bases). The germline V and J ends were trimmed by 3 bases and 4 bases, with 13 bases remaining between them. Germline lookup yields CDR1 MNHNS and CDR2 SASEGT. CDR3 size: 15 residues. In nucleotides, the CDR3 is TGTGCCAGCAGTGATGAGGGGTCGGGAAATCAGCCCCAGCATTTT. Amino acid sequence: CASSDEGSGNQPQHF.

The V and J genes are TRBV12-5 and TRBJ2-2; 7 nucleotides line up with TRBD1. The CDR3 totals 14 residues. The germline V gene encodes CDR1 LGHNT and CDR2 FRNRAP. V lost 7 bases, J lost 6 bases, and 8 bases stayed unmatched. The CDR3 is CASVGQALSGELFF. CDR3 DNA: TGTGCTAGTGTCGGACAGGCCCTTTCCGGGGAGCTGTTTTTT.

The CDR3 region has the DNA TGTGCCAGTAGTAGTACCTGGGTTACAGCTAACTATGGCTACACCTTC. Its protein product is CASSSTWVTANYGYTF. V gene TRBV19 combines with J gene TRBJ1-2; unclear D gene. The CDR3 spans 16 residues. Trimming pared 4 bases from V and 0 bases from J, leaving 15 bases between. The germline V gene encodes CDR1 LNHDA and CDR2 SQIVND (reference sequence).

J is TRBJ1-1 and V is TRBV28, with D maybe TRBD1 (5 bases). V dropped 7 bases and J dropped 1 base, with 13 bases sitting between them. The CDR3 extends over 14 amino acids. Germline-derived CDR1 and CDR2 are MDHEN and SYDVKM. CDR3 in amino acids: CASKRGGTNTEAFF. For the CDR3, the DNA is TGTGCCAGCAAAAGGGGTGGGACGAACACTGAAGCTTTCTTT. Using reference TRBV28 and TRBJ1-1 for the parts outside the CDR3, the full variable domain is DVKVTQSSRYLVKRTGEKVFLECVQDMDHENMFWYRQDPGLGLRLIYFSYDVKMKEKGDIPEGYSVSREKKERFSLILESASTNQTSMYLCASKRGGTNTEAFFGQGTRLTVV.

V and J are TRBV9 and TRBJ1-2; 7 bases are a match to TRBD1. CDR3 length: 13 residues. Germline assignment: CDR1 SGDLS and CDR2 YYNGEE. Unmatched junction bases numbered 4, after V lost 4 bases and J lost 4 bases. The CDR3 protein is CASSYTGAYGYTF. DNA for the CDR3: TGTGCCAGCAGCTATACAGGGGCCTATGGCTACACCTTC.

The J gene is TRBJ2-2, the V gene TRBV7-2; weak D call: TRBD1 (6 bases). Per the germline V gene, CDR1 is SGHTA and CDR2 is FQGNSA. Trimming removed 1 base at V and 0 bases at J, with 15 bases between. The CDR3 runs to 18 residues. The CDR3 protein is CASSLGPRGTTNTGELFF. As DNA, the CDR3 is TGTGCCAGCAGCTTAGGCCCCAGGGGAACTACGAACACCGGGGAGCTGTTTTTT.

The chain combines TRBV30 with TRBJ1-5; D is ambiguous. Per germline, CDR1 GTSNPN and CDR2 SVGIG (reference sequence). The V gene lost 2 bases and the J gene lost 6 bases, with 11 bases spanning the gap. The length of the CDR3 is 13 residues. CDR3 coding DNA: TGTGCCTGGAGTCAAAAGAAGATTCAGCCCCAGCATTTT. It codes for CAWSQKKIQPQHF.

This sequence joins TRBV4-1 and TRBJ2-7; D call uncertain. The V end lost 1 base, the J end lost 4 bases, and 14 bases lay between the germline ends. The CDR3 totals 15 residues. The V gene's germline CDR1 is MGHRA and CDR2 YSYEKL. The chain's CDR3 is CASSQGVESRYEQYF. The CDR3, as DNA: TGCGCCAGCAGCCAAGGGGTCGAGAGTCGGTACGAGCAGTACTTC.